The 21 T cell receptor beta chains below come from one sample, sequenced in a study of Ad26.COV2.S vaccination and SARS-CoV-2 variants. Treatment specified: approximately 18 received Ad26.COV2.S at low or high dose, single or two shots; about 5 received placebo; per-sample allocation not given. Sampling was performed 63 days after the first vaccine or placebo injection. TCRdb's copy holds only in-frame clones and misses some; the assay was immunoSEQ multiplex PCR. The sample includes some 250,000 clones, roughly 90% of them seen just once. The source was peripheral blood, collected in a trial of Ad26.COV2.S vaccine versus placebo. These receptors were obtained from a person aged 18-60 years who received the Ad26.COV2.S COVID-19 vaccine or a placebo.

The rearrangement joins TRBV28 to TRBJ1-1; 9 bases fit TRBD1. Trimming at V came to 2 bases and at J to 5 bases, leaving 6 bases not matched to a gene. The CDR3 totals 15 residues. The germline V gene has CDR1 MDHEN and CDR2 SYDVKM. The CDR3, as DNA: TGTGCCAGCAGTTTACCACAGGGGGCAGGGACTGAAGCTTTCTTT. This encodes CASSLPQGAGTEAFF. The full variable domain, with the rest looked up from reference TRBV28 and TRBJ1-1, is DVKVTQSSRYLVKRTGEKVFLECVQDMDHENMFWYRQDPGLGLRLIYFSYDVKMKEKGDIPEGYSVSREKKERFSLILESASTNQTSMYLCASSLPQGAGTEAFFGQGTRLTVV.

V usage is TRBV6-5 and J usage is TRBJ1-2; D unresolved. This CDR3 is built from 14 residues. The V and J ends lost 4 bases and 0 bases respectively, with 9 bases between them. Germline V gene lookup returns CDR1 MNHEY and CDR2 SVGAGI. In nucleotides, the CDR3 is TGTGCCAGCAGTTCCGTAGTCGCTAACTATGGCTACACCTTC. It translates to CASSSVVANYGYTF.

This chain joins TRBV4-2 and TRBJ2-7; 12 bases map to TRBD2. This CDR3 has 15 amino acids. After removal of 2 bases from V and 4 bases from J, the junction contained 3 bases not matched to a gene. The germline CDR1 and CDR2 sequences are LGHNA and YNFKEQ. CDR3 in DNA: TGTGCCAGCAGCCAACTAGCGGGAGGGAAATACGAGCAGTACTTC. This gives the protein CASSQLAGGKYEQYF.

The V gene is TRBV4-3, the J gene TRBJ2-2; 8 bases agree with TRBD2. CDR3 length: 18 residues. The ends lost 0 bases at V and 8 bases at J; junction bases unmatched: 14. The germline V gene encodes CDR1 LGHNA and CDR2 YSLEER. CDR3 loop: CASSQDRWTCGGTGELFF. The DNA for the CDR3 is TGCGCCAGCAGCCAAGACCGATGGACTTGCGGGGGGACGGGGGAGCTGTTTTTT.

The V call is TRBV6-2 or TRBV6-3, the J call TRBJ2-7, with 9 bases identical to TRBD1. Germline CDR1 MNHEY, CDR2 SVGEGT. Trimming removed 2 bases from V and 3 bases from J; junction bases left unmatched: 8. This CDR3 comprises 16 residues. The CDR3 DNA sequence: TGTGCCAGCAGTTACGGGGACAGGGCCAGGGTCTACGAGCAGTACTTC. Protein: CASSYGDRARVYEQYF.

The rearrangement links TRBV10-1 to TRBJ1-3; D unresolved. The CDR3 runs 13 residues. Germline-derived CDR1 and CDR2 are WNHNN and SYGVQD (reference sequence). V was shortened by 7 bases and J by 6 bases, with 13 bases between the two germline ends. The DNA for the CDR3 is TGCGCCAGCACCGAAAGGAGGGCAAACACCATATATTTT. Translated, it gives CASTERRANTIYF.

V gene TRBV7-3 combines with J gene TRBJ1-1; tentative D call: TRBD1 (5 bases). This CDR3 is built from 14 residues. CDR1 is SGHTA and CDR2 is FQGTGA in the germline V gene. V was trimmed by 5 bases and J by 10 bases, leaving 20 bases between them. CDR3 residues: CASSPDSGLGIAFF. The CDR3 coding sequence is TGTGCCAGCAGCCCAGACAGTGGCCTAGGGATAGCTTTCTTT.

The chain has TRBV28 and TRBJ1-5; the D gene is possibly TRBD1 (5 bases). The length of the CDR3 is 14 residues. Germline V gene lookup returns CDR1 MDHEN and CDR2 SYDVKM. The V gene lost 7 bases and the J gene lost 0 bases, with 10 bases spanning the gap. CDR3 sequence: CASTPGGSNQPQHF. The CDR3 nucleotides are TGTGCCAGCACCCCCGGGGGTAGCAATCAGCCCCAGCATTTT. Complete variable domain (other parts from reference TRBV28 and TRBJ1-5): DVKVTQSSRYLVKRTGEKVFLECVQDMDHENMFWYRQDPGLGLRLIYFSYDVKMKEKGDIPEGYSVSREKKERFSLILESASTNQTSMYLCASTPGGSNQPQHFGDGTRLSIL.

V and J are TRBV10-2 and TRBJ2-1; 9 bases line up with TRBD2. J was trimmed by 2 bases and V by 7 bases; bases with no gene match: 6. This CDR3 spans 15 amino acids. The germline CDR1 and CDR2 sequences are WSHSY and SAAADI. The DNA for the CDR3 is TGCGCCAGCAACGTCGCGGGGGGGGCCTACAATGAGCAGTTCTTC. Translation: CASNVAGGAYNEQFF.

J is TRBJ2-7 and V is TRBV11-1; TRBD2 matches at 13 bases. J was trimmed by 3 bases and V by 2 bases; bases with no gene match: 4. From germline, CDR1 is SGHAT and CDR2 FQDESV (reference sequence). The CDR3 runs to 16 residues. CDR3 sequence (DNA): TGTGCCAGCAGCTTATCGGGACTAGCGGGGTTCTACGAGCAGTACTTC. As protein: CASSLSGLAGFYEQYF.

This clone occurred once. The gene calls are TRBV5-1 and TRBJ2-1; TRBD1 matches 10 bases. Trimming took 4 bases from V and 6 from J; bases not matched to a gene: 10. There are 16 residues in the CDR3. Germline CDR1 reads SGHRS; CDR2 reads YFSETQ. Here the CDR3 DNA reads TGCGCCAGCAGCATCCCCGGGACAGGGGTGAGCAATGAGCAGTTCTTC. Protein product: CASSIPGTGVSNEQFF. The full variable domain, rest sourced from reference TRBV5-1 and TRBJ2-1, is KAGVTQTPRYLIKTRGQQVTLSCSPISGHRSVSWYQQTPGQGLQFLFEYFSETQRNKGNFPGRFSGRQFSNSRSEMNVSTLELGDSALYLCASSIPGTGVSNEQFFGPGTRLTVL.

The table lists this clone with a few counts. V usage is TRBV7-2 and J usage is TRBJ2-1; possibly TRBD1 for D (5 bases). The V gene lost 3 bases and the J gene lost 0 bases, with 12 bases spanning the gap. The CDR3 covers 16 residues. The germline V gene has CDR1 SGHTA and CDR2 FQGNSA. CDR3 DNA: TGTGCCAGCAGCTTCCGGACACGAGGCTCCTACAATGAGCAGTTCTTC. Protein product: CASSFRTRGSYNEQFF.

CDR3 sequence: CASSQTGGMDQPQHF. CDR3 in DNA: TGTGCCAGCAGCCAAACAGGGGGGATGGATCAGCCCCAGCATTTT. The chain is built from TRBV7-9 and TRBJ1-5; TRBD1 matches at 8 bases. Germline CDR1 reads SEHNR; CDR2 reads FQNEAQ (reference sequence). This CDR3 has 15 amino acids. The ends lost 5 bases at V and 5 bases at J; junction bases unmatched: 8.

This clone occurred once. The J gene is TRBJ2-5, the V gene TRBV5-1; unclear D gene. V was trimmed by 4 bases and J by 1 base, leaving 2 bases between them. CDR1 and CDR2 (germline): SGHRS, YFSETQ. The CDR3 extends over 11 amino acids. The CDR3 sequence is CASSRQETQYF. For the CDR3, the DNA is TGCGCCAGCAGCCGCCAAGAGACCCAGTACTTC.

The V gene is TRBV21-1, the J gene TRBJ1-4. TRBV21-1 is noted as a pseudogene. The length of the CDR3 is 16 residues. The CDR3 DNA is TGTGCCAGCAGCAAAGCCGAGGGAGACACCGATGAAAAACTGTTTTTT. This gives the protein CASSKAEGDTDEKLFF.

This clone appeared once. In nucleotides, the CDR3 is TGTGCCAGCAGCAGACAGGGGGCCGGCACCGGGGAGCTGTTTTTT. Encoded protein: CASSRQGAGTGELFF. The J gene is TRBJ2-2, the V gene TRBV7-3, with 10 bases that match TRBD1. The CDR3 has 15 residues. Germline V gives CDR1 SGHTA, CDR2 FQGTGA. J lost 4 bases, V lost 5 bases, and 4 bases had no gene match.

The DNA for the CDR3 is TGTGCCAGCAGCCCAGCGGGGAGTGTATACAATGAGCAGTTCTTC. Amino acid sequence: CASSPAGSVYNEQFF. The chain has TRBV11-2 and TRBJ2-1; 7 bases fit TRBD2. The CDR3 contains 15 residues. Germline V gene data show CDR1 as SGHAT and CDR2 as FQNNGV. Unmatched junction bases numbered 8, after V lost 5 bases and J lost 4 bases.

This clone was counted a few times. The V and J genes are TRBV19 and TRBJ2-1; 7 nucleotides match TRBD2. The ends lost 3 bases at V and 4 bases at J; junction bases unmatched: 6. Germline V gives CDR1 LNHDA, CDR2 SQIVND (reference sequence). The CDR3 consists of 15 residues. Here the CDR3 reads CASSMSLSGYNEQFF. The CDR3 bases are TGTGCCAGTAGTATGTCGCTTAGCGGGTACAATGAGCAGTTCTTC. Using reference TRBV19 and TRBJ2-1 for the parts outside the CDR3, the full variable domain is DGGITQSPKYLFRKEGQNVTLSCEQNLNHDAMYWYRQDPGQGLRLIYYSQIVNDFQKGDIAEGYSVSREKKESFPLTVTSAQKNPTAFYLCASSMSLSGYNEQFFGPGTRLTVL.

The genes are TRBV5-6 and TRBJ2-7, with D unclear. CDR3 length equals 15 residues. Per germline, CDR1 SGHDT and CDR2 YYEEEE. Trimming left V 4 bases short and J 7 bases short, with 21 bases between. In nucleotides, the CDR3 is TGTGCCAGCAGCCACAAGGAGACAACGAGGTGGGAGCAGTACTTC. Protein sequence: CASSHKETTRWEQYF.

The J gene is TRBJ2-3, the V gene TRBV19; D possibly corresponds to TRBD2 (6 bases). Per the germline V gene, CDR1 is LNHDA and CDR2 is SQIVND (reference sequence). Trimming shortened V by 6 bases and J by 2 bases, and 15 bases separated the two germline ends. The CDR3 sequence is 15 residues long. The CDR3 DNA reads TGTGCCAGTAGCTCCAGAGGGAGGAACACAGATACGCAGTATTTT. It translates to CASSSRGRNTDTQYF.

The chain has TRBV30 and TRBJ2-3; TRBD2 matches 7 bases. This CDR3 has 16 amino acids. V dropped 3 bases and J dropped 0; count of bases not matched to a gene: 9. Germline CDR1 and CDR2: GTSNPN and SVGIG (reference sequence). CDR3 region: CAWRRGLTSSTDTQYF. The CDR3 DNA reads TGTGCCTGGAGAAGGGGACTAACCTCTAGCACAGATACGCAGTATTTT.